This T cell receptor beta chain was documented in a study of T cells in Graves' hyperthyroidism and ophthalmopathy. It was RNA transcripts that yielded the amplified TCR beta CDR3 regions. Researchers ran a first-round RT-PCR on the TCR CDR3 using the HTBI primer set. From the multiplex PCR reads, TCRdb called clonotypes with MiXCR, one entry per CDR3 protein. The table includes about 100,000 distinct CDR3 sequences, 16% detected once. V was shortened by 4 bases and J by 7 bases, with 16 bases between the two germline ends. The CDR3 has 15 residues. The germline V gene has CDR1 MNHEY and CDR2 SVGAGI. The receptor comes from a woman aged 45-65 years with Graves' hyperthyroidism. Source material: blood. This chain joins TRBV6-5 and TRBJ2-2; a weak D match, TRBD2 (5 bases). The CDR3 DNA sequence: TGTGCCAGCAGTTGGACTCACGGAATCAGCGGGGAGCTGTTTTTT. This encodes CASSWTHGISGELFF.